Each of the 22 T cell receptor beta chains below was sequenced from the same sample in a study of cytomegalovirus exposure and HLA in healthy donors. The PCR ran on 60 Vbeta and 13 Jbeta primers. Libraries were prepared by immunoSEQ multiplex PCR; TCRdb keeps only in-frame clonotypes and omits some of them. The sample has approximately 100,000 clones; about two thirds are singletons. The specimen sequenced was PBMCs. Receptors were obtained from a human donor in good health.

The chain employs TRBV5-6 and TRBJ1-3; 10 bases fit TRBD1. After removal of 3 bases from V and 8 bases from J, the junction contained 5 bases not matched to a gene. Germline V gene data show CDR1 as SGHDT and CDR2 as YYEEEE. This CDR3 has 14 amino acids. CDR3 sequence: CASSSWTGGHTIYF. The CDR3 region has the DNA TGTGCCAGCAGCTCTTGGACAGGGGGGCACACCATATATTTT. Full variable domain (rest looked up from reference TRBV5-6 and TRBJ1-3): DAGVTQSPTHLIKTRGQQVTLRCSPKSGHDTVSWYQQALGQGPQFIFQYYEEEERQRGNFPDRFSGHQFPNYSSELNVNALLLGDSALYLCASSSWTGGHTIYFGEGSWLTVV.

The chain combines TRBV15 with TRBJ2-7; TRBD2 matches 7 bases. Trimming removed 8 bases from V and 6 bases from J; junction bases left unmatched: 16. Germline lookup yields CDR1 LNHNV and CDR2 YYDKDF (reference sequence). The CDR3 loop spans 15 amino acids. CDR3 coding DNA: TGTGCCACCCGACGTCTGGGGGGGAGAAGCTCCGAGCAGTACTTC. It codes for CATRRLGGRSSEQYF.

This chain uses TRBV9 with TRBJ2-7, with D tentatively TRBD1 (6 bases). Per the germline V gene, CDR1 is SGDLS and CDR2 is YYNGEE. The CDR3 is 13 amino acids. V lost 2 bases and J lost 1, with 7 bases in between. CDR3 amino acids: CASSVQGSYEQYF. The CDR3 bases are TGTGCCAGCAGCGTCCAGGGGTCCTACGAGCAGTACTTC.

This chain connects TRBV5-1 to TRBJ2-2, with D tentatively TRBD2 (6 bases). The V gene lost 0 bases and the J gene lost 1 base, with 10 bases spanning the gap. In germline, CDR1 is SGHRS, CDR2 YFSETQ. The CDR3 sequence is 16 residues long. Here the CDR3 reads CASSLAGAGNTGELFF. In DNA form, the CDR3 reads TGCGCCAGCAGCTTGGCCGGAGCGGGGAACACCGGGGAGCTGTTTTTT.

The sample holds a few counts of this clone. The chain couples TRBV9 to TRBJ2-2; D is unclear. V shed 2 bases and J shed 5 bases, with 4 bases lying between them. CDR1 SGDLS and CDR2 YYNGEE come from the germline V gene. This CDR3 is built from 12 residues. In DNA, the CDR3 is TGTGCCAGCAGCGTTTCTACCGGGGAGCTGTTTTTT. Its protein product is CASSVSTGELFF.

This clone was seen more than once but under ten times. This chain connects TRBV15 to TRBJ1-4; 7 positions agree with TRBD1. This CDR3 has 17 residues. V dropped 3 bases and J dropped 5; count of bases not matched to a gene: 12. The germline gives CDR1 LNHNV, CDR2 YYDKDF (reference sequence). CDR3 protein: CATSSPGQPSKNEKLFF. The CDR3 DNA is TGTGCCACCAGCAGTCCGGGACAGCCAAGTAAGAATGAAAAACTGTTTTTT.

This clone came up once. The chain employs TRBV7-2 and TRBJ2-2; 9 bases align to TRBD1. Per germline, CDR1 SGHTA and CDR2 FQGNSA. V shed 5 bases and J 7 bases; nucleotides not matched to a gene: 8. This CDR3 comprises 15 residues. The CDR3 DNA follows: TGTGCCAGCAGCCACGGGACAGGGTTGAACGGGGAGCTGTTTTTT. The encoded protein is CASSHGTGLNGELFF.

The chain combines TRBV6-5 with TRBJ1-6, with 8 bases lining up with TRBD1. The length of the CDR3 is 16 residues. CDR1 MNHEY and CDR2 SVGAGI come from the germline V gene. V lost 2 bases and J lost 7; bases outside the gene matches: 7. This CDR3 reads CASSYTTGGGNSPLHF. The CDR3, as DNA: TGTGCCAGCAGTTACACCACAGGGGGAGGCAATTCACCCCTCCACTTT.

The genes are TRBV7-9 and TRBJ1-4; 7 bases are a match to TRBD1. This CDR3 has 15 amino acids. V shed 4 bases and J 3 bases; nucleotides not matched to a gene: 5. Germline CDR1 and CDR2: SEHNR and FQNEAQ (reference sequence). The chain's CDR3 is CASSSGTVANEKLFF. CDR3 coding DNA: TGTGCCAGCAGCTCCGGGACAGTGGCTAATGAAAAACTGTTTTTT.

V usage is TRBV7-6 and J usage is TRBJ1-5; D is unresolved. This CDR3 comprises 15 residues. V was clipped by 5 bases and J by 0 bases, with 11 bases between them. Germline assignment: CDR1 SGHVS and CDR2 FNYEAQ. The CDR3 loop reads CASSLSMSSNQPQHF. The CDR3 coding sequence is TGTGCCAGCAGCCTTAGTATGAGTAGCAATCAGCCCCAGCATTTT.

About this clone itself: The sample has other DNA sequences that encode this CDR3 too. The chain links TRBV29-1 to TRBJ1-1, with D unresolved. The V gene's germline CDR1 is SQVTM and CDR2 ANQGSEA. Trimming left V 2 bases short and J 4 bases short, with 14 bases between. This CDR3 is 14 amino acids long. CDR3 in amino acids: CSVETPPAGTEAFF. The CDR3 DNA follows: TGCAGCGTTGAAACCCCCCCCGCGGGCACTGAAGCTTTCTTT.

This chain connects TRBV15 to TRBJ1-2, with 7 bases lining up with TRBD1. Germline CDR1 reads LNHNV; CDR2 reads YYDKDF (reference sequence). The CDR3 contains 15 residues. V dropped 3 bases and J dropped 2; count of bases not matched to a gene: 6. The CDR3, as DNA: TGTGCCACCAGCAGGTCATCGACAGGGAACTATGGCTACACCTTC. Amino acid sequence: CATSRSSTGNYGYTF.

V is TRBV4-2 and J is TRBJ2-5; 7 nucleotides line up with TRBD2. This CDR3 contains 17 residues. V shed 1 base, J shed 1 base, and the junction held 9 bases outside the gene matches. Germline CDR1 is LGHNA and CDR2 is YNFKEQ. The CDR3 reads CASSQGLAVGGQETQYF. The CDR3 bases are TGTGCCAGCAGCCAAGGGCTAGCGGTTGGGGGCCAAGAGACCCAGTACTTC.

This clone was seen only a few times. This chain uses TRBV4-1 with TRBJ1-2, with TRBD1 matching over 8 bases. After removal of 1 base from V and 4 bases from J, the junction contained 5 bases not matched to a gene. Per germline, CDR1 MGHRA and CDR2 YSYEKL. The CDR3 is 15 residues long. DNA for the CDR3: TGCGCCAGCAGCCAAGTAGGGACAGGCCTCTATGGCTACACCTTC. Residues: CASSQVGTGLYGYTF.

This rearrangement joins TRBV5-1 to TRBJ2-3; D may be TRBD2 (5 bases). The CDR3 totals 15 residues. The germline V and J ends were trimmed by 1 base and 0 bases, with 9 bases remaining between them. The germline CDR1 and CDR2 sequences are SGHRS and YFSETQ. The CDR3 DNA reads TGCGCCAGCAGCTTGTCGGGGTGGAGCACAGATACGCAGTATTTT. This translates into CASSLSGWSTDTQYF.

This chain joins TRBV11-1 and TRBJ2-7, with a tentative D call TRBD2 (5 bases). CDR3 length equals 14 residues. The V gene lost 6 bases and the J gene lost 3 bases, with 15 bases spanning the gap. CDR1 is SGHAT and CDR2 is FQDESV in the germline V gene (reference sequence). The CDR3: CASSSRGGVYEQYF. CDR3 nucleotides: TGTGCCAGCAGTTCCCGAGGAGGCGTCTACGAGCAGTACTTC. The whole variable domain, filled in from reference TRBV11-1 and TRBJ2-7, reads EAEVAQSPRYKITEKSQAVAFWCDPISGHATLYWYRQILGQGPELLVQFQDESVVDDSQLPKDRFSAERLKGVDSTLKIQPAELGDSAMYLCASSSRGGVYEQYFGPGTRLTVT.

For the CDR3, the DNA is TGTGCCAGCTCCCGCATTACCGGGACAGGGAACACTGAAGCTTTCTTT. Translated, it gives CASSRITGTGNTEAFF. V is TRBV18 and J is TRBJ1-1; 8 nucleotides match TRBD1. V was clipped by 6 bases and J by 1 base; unmatched bases: 10. The CDR3 has 16 residues. Germline V gene lookup returns CDR1 KGHSH and CDR2 LQKENI.

The J gene is TRBJ1-1, the V gene TRBV7-2; D perhaps matches TRBD1 (5 bases). Germline CDR1 and CDR2: SGHTA and FQGNSA. The V gene lost 3 bases and the J gene lost 4 bases, with 12 bases spanning the gap. CDR3 length: 14 residues. The CDR3 sequence: CASSFGGTSTEAFF. CDR3 DNA sequence: TGTGCCAGCAGCTTCGGGGGTACGAGCACTGAAGCTTTCTTT.

The rearrangement joins TRBV12-1 to TRBJ2-3; the table names TRBD2, a call not compared with the DNA. TRBV12-1 is a listed pseudogene. The CDR3 runs to 18 residues. This chain's CDR3 is CASSSGLPEGKVTDTQYF. Written as DNA, the CDR3 is TGTGCCAGCAGCTCGGGACTGCCTGAGGGGAAGGTCACAGATACGCAGTATTTT.

DNA for the CDR3: TGTGCCAGCAGCTTTCTAGCGGGGAGTACCTACAATGAGCAGTTCTTC. Translating it yields CASSFLAGSTYNEQFF. This rearrangement joins TRBV5-4 to TRBJ2-1; 9 bases are shared with TRBD2. V shed 2 bases, J shed 2 bases, and the junction held 5 bases outside the gene matches. CDR1 and CDR2 (germline): SGHNT, YYREEE (reference sequence). The length of the CDR3 is 16 residues.

This clone was seen a few times. V and J are TRBV5-4 and TRBJ1-1; 8 bases map to TRBD1. Germline assignment: CDR1 SGHNT and CDR2 YYREEE (reference sequence). This CDR3 is built from 15 residues. V shed 4 bases, J shed 1 base, and the junction held 6 bases outside the gene matches. The CDR3 spells CASSRGQGRNTEAFF. The CDR3 DNA reads TGTGCCAGCAGCCGAGGACAGGGCAGGAACACTGAAGCTTTCTTT.

This clone appeared once. V gene TRBV5-5 combines with J gene TRBJ1-6; 7 nucleotides line up with TRBD1. V shed 2 bases and J 4 bases; nucleotides not matched to a gene: 15. In germline, CDR1 is SGHKS, CDR2 YYEKEE (reference sequence). This CDR3 has 19 amino acids. CDR3 sequence (DNA): TGTGCCAGCAGCTTCAATCCCGGCCGGGGACAGCAATATAATTCACCCCTCCACTTT. Translating gives CASSFNPGRGQQYNSPLHF.